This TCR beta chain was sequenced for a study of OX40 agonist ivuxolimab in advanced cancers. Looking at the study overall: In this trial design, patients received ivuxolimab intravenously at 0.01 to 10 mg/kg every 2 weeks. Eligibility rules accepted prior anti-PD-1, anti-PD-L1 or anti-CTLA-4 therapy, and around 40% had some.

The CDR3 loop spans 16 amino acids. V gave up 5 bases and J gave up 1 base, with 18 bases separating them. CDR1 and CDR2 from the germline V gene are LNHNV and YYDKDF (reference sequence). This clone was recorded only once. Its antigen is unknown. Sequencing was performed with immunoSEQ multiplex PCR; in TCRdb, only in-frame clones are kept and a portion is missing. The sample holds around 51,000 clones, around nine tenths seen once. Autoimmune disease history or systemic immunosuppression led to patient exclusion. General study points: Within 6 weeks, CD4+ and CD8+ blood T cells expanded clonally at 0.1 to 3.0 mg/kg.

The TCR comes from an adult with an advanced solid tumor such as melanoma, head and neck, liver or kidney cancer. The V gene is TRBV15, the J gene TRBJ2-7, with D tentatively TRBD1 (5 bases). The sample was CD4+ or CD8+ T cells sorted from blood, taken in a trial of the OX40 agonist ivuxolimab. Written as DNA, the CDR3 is TGTGCCACCAGCGGATACCCCAGGGCCGTTTCCTACGAGCAGTACTTC. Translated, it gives CATSGYPRAVSYEQYF.